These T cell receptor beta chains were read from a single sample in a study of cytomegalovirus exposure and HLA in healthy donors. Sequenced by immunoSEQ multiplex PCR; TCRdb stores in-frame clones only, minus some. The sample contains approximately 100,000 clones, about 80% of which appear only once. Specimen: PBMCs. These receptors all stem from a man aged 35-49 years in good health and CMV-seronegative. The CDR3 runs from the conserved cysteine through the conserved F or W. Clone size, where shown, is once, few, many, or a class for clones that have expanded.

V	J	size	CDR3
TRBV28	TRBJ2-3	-	CASSFPFPGLAGGLSTDTQYF
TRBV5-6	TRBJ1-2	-	CASSPTTGGGYTF
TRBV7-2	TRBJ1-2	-	CASSLTNYGYTF
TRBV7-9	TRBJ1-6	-	CASSFGGSNSPLHF
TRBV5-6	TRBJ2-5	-	CASSLWTGMETQYF
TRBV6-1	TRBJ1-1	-	CASSAQVMNTEAFF
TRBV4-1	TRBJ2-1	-	CASSQASSGGNEQFF
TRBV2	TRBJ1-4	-	CASTREQGSEKLFF
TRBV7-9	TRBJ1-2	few	CSSSLYPGHYGYTF
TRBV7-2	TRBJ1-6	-	CASSLAGTLLNSPLHF
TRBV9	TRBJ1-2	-	CASSLYAARGNYGYTF
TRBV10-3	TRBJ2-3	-	CAIAGRTDTQYF
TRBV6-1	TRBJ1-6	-	CASSGGNSPLHF
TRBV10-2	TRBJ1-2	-	CASSDGQASGYTF
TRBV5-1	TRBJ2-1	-	CASSNQANEQFF
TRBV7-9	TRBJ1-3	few	CASSYTGQGLGNTIYF
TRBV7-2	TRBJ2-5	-	CASSLGGGGETQYF
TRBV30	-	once	CAWSRGQGLYEQYF
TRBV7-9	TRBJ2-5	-	CSSGKSGGETQYF
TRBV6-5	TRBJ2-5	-	CASSYSRRETQYF
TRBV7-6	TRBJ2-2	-	CASSLALDPANTGELFF
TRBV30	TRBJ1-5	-	CAFRVTGAPGQPQHF
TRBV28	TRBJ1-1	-	CASSLGQMSTEAFF
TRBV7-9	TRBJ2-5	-	CASSPEAGSFSETQYF
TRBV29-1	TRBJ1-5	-	CSVVDAISGTTYSNQPQHF
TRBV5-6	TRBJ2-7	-	CASSTWTSGGEEQYF
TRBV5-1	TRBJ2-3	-	CASTSLAGADTQYF
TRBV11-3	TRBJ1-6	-	CASSLGQANSPLHF
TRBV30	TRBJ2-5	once	CAWRSSGGQETQYF
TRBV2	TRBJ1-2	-	CASSAGTSSGYTF
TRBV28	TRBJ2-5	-	CASSLPPGVRQETQYF
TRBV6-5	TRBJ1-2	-	CASSLTGIYGYTF
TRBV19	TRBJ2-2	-	CASSVGDRNTGELFF
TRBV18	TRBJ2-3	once	CASSPPGTSGANTQYF
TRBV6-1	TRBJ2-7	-	CAIRSRWGGYEQYF
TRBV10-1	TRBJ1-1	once	CASRPTGGNTEAFF
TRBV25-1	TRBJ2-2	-	CASNPGLAGENTGELFF
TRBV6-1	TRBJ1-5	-	CASSEFFGQGDQPQHF
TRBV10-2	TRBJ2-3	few	CASTLAGGTDTQYF
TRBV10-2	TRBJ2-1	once	CASSESPGGNEQFF
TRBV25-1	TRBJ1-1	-	CASSDAARGGHAEAFF
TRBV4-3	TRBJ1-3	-	CASSPTDSRSSGNTIYF
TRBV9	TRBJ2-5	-	CASNAGAGGETQYF
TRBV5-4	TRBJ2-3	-	CASSFESGGYTQYF
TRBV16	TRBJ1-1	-	CATSGNRDTEAFF
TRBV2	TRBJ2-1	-	CASRLAGSSYNEQFF
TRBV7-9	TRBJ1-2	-	CASSHTGGEQNGYTF
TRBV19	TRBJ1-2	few	CASRLDRLNGYTF
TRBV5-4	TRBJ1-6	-	CASSFGGTGYNSPLHF
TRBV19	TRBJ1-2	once	CASSMDSLERYGYTF
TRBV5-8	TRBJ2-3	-	CASSLWGQGTTDTQYF
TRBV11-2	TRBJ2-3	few	CASSLGSISTDTQYF
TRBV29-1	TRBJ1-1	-	CSVGGQHMNTEAFF
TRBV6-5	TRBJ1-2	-	CASSTGHLSNYGYTF
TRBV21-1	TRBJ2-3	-	CASSKGAGLSTDTQYF
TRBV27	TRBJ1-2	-	CASSPGTGTGYGYTF